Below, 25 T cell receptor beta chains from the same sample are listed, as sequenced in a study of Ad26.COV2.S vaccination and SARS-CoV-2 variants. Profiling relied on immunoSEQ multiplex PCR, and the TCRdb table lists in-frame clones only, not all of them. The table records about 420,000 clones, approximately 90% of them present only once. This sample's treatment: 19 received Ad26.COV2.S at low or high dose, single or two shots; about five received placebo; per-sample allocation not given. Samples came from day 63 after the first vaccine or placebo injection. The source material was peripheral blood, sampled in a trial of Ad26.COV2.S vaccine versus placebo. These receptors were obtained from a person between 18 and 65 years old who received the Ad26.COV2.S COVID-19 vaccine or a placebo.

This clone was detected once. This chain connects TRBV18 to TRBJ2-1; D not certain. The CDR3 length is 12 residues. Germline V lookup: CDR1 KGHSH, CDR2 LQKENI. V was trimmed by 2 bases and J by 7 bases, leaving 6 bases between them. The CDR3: CASSPGVNEQFF. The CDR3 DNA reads TGTGCCAGCTCACCAGGGGTGAATGAGCAGTTCTTC.

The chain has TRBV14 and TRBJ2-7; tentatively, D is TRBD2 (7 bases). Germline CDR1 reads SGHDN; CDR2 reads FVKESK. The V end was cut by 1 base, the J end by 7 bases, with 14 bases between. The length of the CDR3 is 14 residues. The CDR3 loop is CASSQATQGGEQYF. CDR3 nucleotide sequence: TGTGCCAGCAGCCAAGCTACACAGGGAGGGGAGCAGTACTTC.

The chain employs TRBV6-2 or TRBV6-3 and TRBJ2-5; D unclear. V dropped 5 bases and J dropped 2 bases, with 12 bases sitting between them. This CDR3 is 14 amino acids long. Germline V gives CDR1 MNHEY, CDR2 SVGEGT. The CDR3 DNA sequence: TGTGCCAGCAGTCCACCTAGAGAGCAAGAGACCCAGTACTTC. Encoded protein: CASSPPREQETQYF.

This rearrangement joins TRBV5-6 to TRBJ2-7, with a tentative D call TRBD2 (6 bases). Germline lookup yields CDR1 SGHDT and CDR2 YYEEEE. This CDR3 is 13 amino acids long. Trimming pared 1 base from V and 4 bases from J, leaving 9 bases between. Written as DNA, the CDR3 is TGTGCCAGCAGCTTGTTACTAGCTTACGAGCAGTACTTC. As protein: CASSLLLAYEQYF.

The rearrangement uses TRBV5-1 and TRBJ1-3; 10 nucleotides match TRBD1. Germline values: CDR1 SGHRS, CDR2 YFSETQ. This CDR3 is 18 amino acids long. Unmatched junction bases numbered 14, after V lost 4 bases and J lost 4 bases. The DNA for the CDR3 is TGCGCCAGCAGCCTCCCCGGGACAGGGGTTGACGGGGGAAACACCATATATTTT. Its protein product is CASSLPGTGVDGGNTIYF.

The chain's CDR3 is CASSQGEAYNEQFF. The CDR3 nucleotides read TGTGCCAGTAGTCAGGGGGAAGCCTACAATGAGCAGTTCTTC. This chain joins TRBV19 and TRBJ2-1; 7 nucleotides align to TRBD1. The CDR3 is 14 amino acids. Germline V gene data show CDR1 as LNHDA and CDR2 as SQIVND (reference sequence). The trim removed 5 bases at V and 2 bases at J, leaving 3 bases unmatched.

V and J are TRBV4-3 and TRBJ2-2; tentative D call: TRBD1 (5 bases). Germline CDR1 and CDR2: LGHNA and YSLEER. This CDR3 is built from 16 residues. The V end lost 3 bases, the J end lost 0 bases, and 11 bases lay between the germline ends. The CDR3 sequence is CASSQDKQANTGELFF. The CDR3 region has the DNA TGCGCCAGCAGCCAGGACAAACAGGCGAACACCGGGGAGCTGTTTTTT.

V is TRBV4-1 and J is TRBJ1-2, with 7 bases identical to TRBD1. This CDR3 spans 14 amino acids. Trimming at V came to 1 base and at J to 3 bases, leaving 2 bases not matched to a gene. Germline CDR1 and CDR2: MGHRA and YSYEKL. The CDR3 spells CASSQVQGDYGYTF. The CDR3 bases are TGCGCCAGCAGCCAAGTTCAGGGGGACTATGGCTACACCTTC.

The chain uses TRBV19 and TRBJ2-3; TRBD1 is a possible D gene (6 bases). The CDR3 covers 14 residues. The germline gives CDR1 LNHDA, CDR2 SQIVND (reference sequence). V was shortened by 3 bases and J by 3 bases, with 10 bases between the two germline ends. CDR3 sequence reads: CASSILDRTDTQYF. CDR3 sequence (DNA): TGTGCCAGTAGTATTCTGGACAGAACAGATACGCAGTATTTT. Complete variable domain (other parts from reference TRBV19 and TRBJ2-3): DGGITQSPKYLFRKEGQNVTLSCEQNLNHDAMYWYRQDPGQGLRLIYYSQIVNDFQKGDIAEGYSVSREKKESFPLTVTSAQKNPTAFYLCASSILDRTDTQYFGPGTRLTVL.

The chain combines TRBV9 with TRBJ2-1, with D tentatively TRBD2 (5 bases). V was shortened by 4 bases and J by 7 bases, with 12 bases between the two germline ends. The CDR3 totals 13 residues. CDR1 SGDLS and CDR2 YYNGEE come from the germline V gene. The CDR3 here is CASSPSPGNEQFF. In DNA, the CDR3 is TGTGCCAGCAGCCCTAGCCCCGGTAATGAGCAGTTCTTC.

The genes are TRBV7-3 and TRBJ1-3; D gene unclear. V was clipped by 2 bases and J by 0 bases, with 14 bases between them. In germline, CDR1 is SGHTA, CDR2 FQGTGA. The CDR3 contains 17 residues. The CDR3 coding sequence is TGTGCCAGCAGCTTACAGCAGCCCGGGGTCTCTGGAAACACCATATATTTT. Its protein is CASSLQQPGVSGNTIYF.

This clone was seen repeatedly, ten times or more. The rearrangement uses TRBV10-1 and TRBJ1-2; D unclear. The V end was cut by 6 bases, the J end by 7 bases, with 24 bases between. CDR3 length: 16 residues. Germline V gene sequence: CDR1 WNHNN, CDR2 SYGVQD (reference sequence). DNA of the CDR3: TGCGCCAGCAGCGTCAGAGGGTCCGAGTACTTTTCTGGCTACACCTTC. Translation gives CASSVRGSEYFSGYTF.

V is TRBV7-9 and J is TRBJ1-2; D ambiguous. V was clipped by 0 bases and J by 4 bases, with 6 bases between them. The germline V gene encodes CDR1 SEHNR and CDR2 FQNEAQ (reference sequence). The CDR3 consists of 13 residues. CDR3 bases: TGTGCCAGCAGCTTAGCGCCAATCTATGGCTACACCTTC. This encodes CASSLAPIYGYTF.

CDR3 amino acids: CASSQDAGAGANYGYTF. The DNA of the CDR3 is TGCGCCAGCAGCCAAGACGCGGGTGCAGGGGCGAACTATGGCTACACCTTC. The J gene is TRBJ1-2, the V gene TRBV4-1; a possible D gene is TRBD1 (6 bases). The CDR3 is 17 residues long. V lost 0 bases and J 2 bases, leaving 16 bases between the germline ends. The germline gives CDR1 MGHRA, CDR2 YSYEKL.

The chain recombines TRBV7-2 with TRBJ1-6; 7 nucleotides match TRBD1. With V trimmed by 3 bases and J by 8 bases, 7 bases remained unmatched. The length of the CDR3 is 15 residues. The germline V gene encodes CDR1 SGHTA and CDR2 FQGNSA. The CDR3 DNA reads TGTGCCAGCAGCTTGGCGACAGGGCGGCATTCACCCCTCCACTTT. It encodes CASSLATGRHSPLHF.

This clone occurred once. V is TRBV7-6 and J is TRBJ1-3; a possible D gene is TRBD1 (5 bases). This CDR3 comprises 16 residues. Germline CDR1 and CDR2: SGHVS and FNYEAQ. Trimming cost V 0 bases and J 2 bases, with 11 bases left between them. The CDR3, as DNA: TGTGCCAGCAGCTTAGCAGGCACAGGAGCTGGAAACACCATATATTTT. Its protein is CASSLAGTGAGNTIYF.

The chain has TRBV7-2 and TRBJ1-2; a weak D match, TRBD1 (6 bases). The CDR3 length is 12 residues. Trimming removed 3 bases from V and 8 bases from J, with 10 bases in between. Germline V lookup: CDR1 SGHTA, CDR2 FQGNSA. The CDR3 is CASSLDSLGYTF. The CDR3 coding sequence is TGTGCCAGCAGCTTGGACAGTCTGGGCTACACCTTC.

The CDR3 loop reads CASSQFGTNSYEQYF. The CDR3 coding sequence is TGCGCCAGCAGTCAATTTGGGACAAACTCCTACGAGCAGTACTTC. The chain employs TRBV23-1 and TRBJ2-7, with a weak D call TRBD1 (6 bases). TRBV23-1 is flagged as an ORF with uncertain function. The CDR3 contains 15 residues. The V end lost 1 base, the J end lost 0 bases, and 10 bases lay between the germline ends.

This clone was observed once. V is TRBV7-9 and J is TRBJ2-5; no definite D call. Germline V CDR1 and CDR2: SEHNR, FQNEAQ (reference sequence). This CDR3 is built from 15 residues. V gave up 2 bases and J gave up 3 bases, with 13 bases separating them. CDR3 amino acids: CASSLRGPLEETQYF. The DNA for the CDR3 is TGTGCCAGCAGCTTACGAGGTCCCTTAGAAGAGACCCAGTACTTC.

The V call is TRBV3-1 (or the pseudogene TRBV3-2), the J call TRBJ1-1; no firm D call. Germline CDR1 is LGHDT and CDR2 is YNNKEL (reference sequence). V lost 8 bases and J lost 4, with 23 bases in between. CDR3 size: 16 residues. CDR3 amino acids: CASPYGLADRATEAFF. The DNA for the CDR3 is TGTGCCAGCCCTTATGGACTGGCGGATAGGGCCACTGAAGCTTTCTTT.

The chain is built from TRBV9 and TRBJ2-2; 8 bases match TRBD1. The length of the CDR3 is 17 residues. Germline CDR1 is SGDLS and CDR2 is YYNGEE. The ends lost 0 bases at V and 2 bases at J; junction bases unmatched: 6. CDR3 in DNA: TGTGCCAGCAGCGTAGCTCAGGGACAGGCAAACACCGGGGAGCTGTTTTTT. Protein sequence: CASSVAQGQANTGELFF. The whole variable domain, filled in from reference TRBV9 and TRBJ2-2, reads DSGVTQTPKHLITATGQRVTLRCSPRSGDLSVYWYQQSLDQGLQFLIQYYNGEERAKGNILERFSAQQFPDLHSELNLSSLELGDSALYFCASSVAQGQANTGELFFGEGSRLTVL.

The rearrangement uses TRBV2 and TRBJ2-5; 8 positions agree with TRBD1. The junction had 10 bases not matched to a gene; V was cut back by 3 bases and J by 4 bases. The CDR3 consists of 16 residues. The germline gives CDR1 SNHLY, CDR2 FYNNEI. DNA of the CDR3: TGTGCCAGCAGTGAGGGATGGCAGGGGGCTGGAGAGACCCAGTACTTC. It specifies CASSEGWQGAGETQYF.

The CDR3 DNA reads as TGTGCCAGCAGTCCGGGGACAGGGGGATCTGAAAAACTGTTTTTT. Protein: CASSPGTGGSEKLFF. J is TRBJ1-4 and V is TRBV6-2 or TRBV6-3; 11 bases fit TRBD1. The V gene end was trimmed by 5 bases and the J gene end by 7 bases; junction bases not matched to a gene: 6. Germline CDR1 MNHEY, CDR2 SVGEGT. The CDR3 length is 15 residues.

The CDR3 is CASSPTGGGLGNQPQHF. The CDR3 DNA follows: TGTGCCAGTAGTCCCACGGGCGGGGGGCTGGGCAATCAGCCCCAGCATTTT. This chain uses TRBV19 with TRBJ1-5; tentative D call: TRBD1 (6 bases). V lost 5 bases, J lost 2 bases, and 19 bases lay in between. The germline gives CDR1 LNHDA, CDR2 SQIVND (reference sequence). The CDR3 is 17 amino acids. Together with reference TRBV19 and TRBJ1-5, the CDR3 gives the full variable domain: DGGITQSPKYLFRKEGQNVTLSCEQNLNHDAMYWYRQDPGQGLRLIYYSQIVNDFQKGDIAEGYSVSREKKESFPLTVTSAQKNPTAFYLCASSPTGGGLGNQPQHFGDGTRLSIL.

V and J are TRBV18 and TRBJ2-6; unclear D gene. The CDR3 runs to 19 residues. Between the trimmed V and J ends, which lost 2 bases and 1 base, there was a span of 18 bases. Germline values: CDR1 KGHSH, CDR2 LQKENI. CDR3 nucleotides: TGTGCCAGCTCACCAAGATTGCGGTCTTCCATGTCTGGGGCCAACGTCCTGACTTTC. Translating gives CASSPRLRSSMSGANVLTF. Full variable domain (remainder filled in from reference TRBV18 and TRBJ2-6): NAGVMQNPRHLVRRRGQEARLRCSPMKGHSHVYWYRQLPEEGLKFMVYLQKENIIDESGMPKERFSAEFPKEGPSILRIQQVVRGDSAAYFCASSPRLRSSMSGANVLTFGAGSRLTVL.